This is a list of T cell receptor beta chains from one sample in a study of blood T cell repertoires in COVID-19. TCRdb's table, derived via immunoSEQ multiplex PCR, lists solely in-frame clones and lacks some. The sample has about 400,000 clones, about 90% seen once. Specimen: PBMCs or T cells enriched from blood (not recorded which). Every receptor here comes from a woman aged 25 to 45 who had recovered from COVID-19. CDR3s include the opening cysteine and the closing phenylalanine or tryptophan. D genes are given only for firm matches. Clone size is not always given. Where it is, it says once, few, many or a class for expanded clones.

v_call,cdr3_length,j_call,clone_size,d_call,cdr3_aa,cdr3_nt
TRBV6-2/TRBV6-3,17,TRBJ2-7,.,TRBD2,CASSYGPPSGSIGEQYF,TGTGCCAGCAGTTACGGTCCCCCTAGCGGGAGTATCGGCGAGCAGTACTTC
TRBV5-1,16,TRBJ1-2,once,.,CASSQEGFETNYGYTF,TGCGCCAGCAGCCAGGAGGGCTTCGAGACTAACTATGGCTACACCTTC
TRBV2,14,TRBJ1-4,.,.,CASSAAEIDEKLFF,TGTGCCAGCAGTGCAGCCGAGATAGATGAAAAACTGTTTTTT
TRBV3-1/TRBV3-2,17,TRBJ2-1,.,TRBD2,CASSQAPRLAGYNEQFF,TGTGCCAGCAGCCAAGCTCCACGGCTAGCGGGGTACAATGAGCAGTTCTTC
TRBV28,16,TRBJ1-2,.,TRBD1,CASSPPDRGGNYGYTF,TGTGCCAGCAGTCCGCCAGACAGGGGAGGGAACTATGGCTACACCTTC
TRBV30,14,TRBJ1-2,.,.,CAWSVAGVNYGYTF,TGTGCCTGGAGTGTCGCAGGGGTAAACTATGGCTACACCTTC
TRBV19,16,TRBJ2-3,.,TRBD2,CASSLRLAGSTDTQYF,TGTGCCAGTAGCTTGAGGCTAGCGGGTAGCACAGATACGCAGTATTTT
TRBV13,14,TRBJ1-2,.,TRBD1,CASSPKTGGSGYTF,TGTGCCAGCAGCCCGAAGACAGGGGGGTCTGGCTACACCTTC
TRBV7-2,13,TRBJ1-2,.,TRBD1,CASSSRGVYGYTF,TGTGCCAGCAGCTCCAGGGGGGTCTATGGCTACACCTTC
TRBV6-5,13,TRBJ1-3,.,TRBD1,CASRTGSGNTIYF,TGTGCCAGCAGGACAGGGTCGGGAAACACCATATATTTT
TRBV6-4,14,TRBJ2-1,.,.,CASSRESSYNEQFF,TGTGCCAGCAGTCGGGAGAGCTCCTACAATGAGCAGTTCTTC
TRBV5-1,13,TRBJ2-4,once,.,CASSLSGEDIQYF,TGCGCCAGCAGCTTGTCGGGGGAGGACATTCAGTACTTC
TRBV7-9,13,TRBJ2-1,.,.,CASSNIGVGEQFF,TGTGCCAGCAGCAATATCGGGGTGGGTGAGCAGTTCTTC
TRBV4-1,14,TRBJ2-3,.,.,CASSQETGTDTQYF,TGCGCCAGCAGCCAAGAAACAGGGACAGATACGCAGTATTTT
TRBV11-1,14,TRBJ1-1,.,.,CASSSPQGMTEAFF,TGTGCCAGCAGCTCCCCACAGGGTATGACTGAAGCTTTCTTT
TRBV11-2,14,TRBJ1-4,.,TRBD1,CASSLGTGVEKLFF,TGTGCCAGCAGCCTAGGGACAGGGGTTGAAAAACTGTTTTTT
TRBV18,15,TRBJ1-1,.,.,CASSPGETGNTEAFF,TGTGCCAGCTCACCAGGGGAGACAGGGAACACTGAAGCTTTCTTT
TRBV5-1,17,TRBJ1-2,.,TRBD1,CASSSPTGQGANYGYTF,TGCGCCAGCAGCTCCCCGACCGGACAGGGCGCTAACTATGGCTACACCTTC
TRBV4-1,17,TRBJ2-3,.,TRBD1,CASSQARQGASTDTQYF,TGCGCCAGCAGCCAGGCTCGACAGGGTGCCTCCACAGATACGCAGTATTTT
TRBV28,14,TRBJ1-2,.,.,CASSLYGGNYGYTF,TGTGCCAGCAGTTTATACGGGGGTAACTATGGCTACACCTTC
TRBV19,15,TRBJ1-6,once,.,CASSIGKNAASPLHF,TGTGCCAGTAGTATAGGAAAGAACGCGGCTTCACCCCTCCACTTT
TRBV11-2,15,TRBJ1-1,.,.,CASSLEGIGSTEAFF,TGTGCCAGCAGCTTAGAGGGCATCGGTAGCACTGAAGCTTTCTTT
TRBV5-1,15,TRBJ1-3,.,.,CASSPGPLTGNTIYF,TGCGCCAGCAGCCCGGGTCCCCTCACTGGAAACACCATATATTTT
TRBV28,15,TRBJ1-5,.,.,CASSLGARADQPQHF,TGTGCCAGCAGCCTGGGGGCGCGGGCTGATCAGCCCCAGCATTTT
TRBV5-1,21,TRBJ1-5,.,TRBD1,CASSQDRPKRRGIFSNQPQHF,TGCGCCAGCAGCCAGGACAGGCCTAAACGCCGTGGCATCTTTAGCAATCAGCCCCAGCATTTT
TRBV13,13,TRBJ2-7,.,TRBD2,CASSSAGDDEQYF,TGTGCCAGCAGCTCGGCGGGAGACGACGAGCAGTACTTC
TRBV19,16,TRBJ2-1,.,.,CASRIHSGISYNEQFF,TGTGCCAGTAGAATACATAGCGGTATTTCCTACAATGAGCAGTTCTTC
TRBV19,15,TRBJ1-6,few,TRBD1,CASSILGQGDPPLHF,TGTGCCAGTAGTATACTGGGACAGGGGGATCCACCCCTCCACTTT
TRBV5-4,13,TRBJ2-7,.,TRBD2,CASSFGGGYEQYF,TGTGCCAGCAGCTTTGGGGGAGGGTACGAGCAGTACTTC
TRBV11-1,15,TRBJ2-1,once,.,CASSLSVWARNEQFF,TGTGCCAGCAGCTTATCGGTGTGGGCGCGCAATGAGCAGTTCTTC
TRBV15,13,TRBJ1-6,.,TRBD1,CATSRTGNSPLHF,TGTGCCACCAGCAGGACAGGGAATTCACCCCTCCACTTT
TRBV6-4,15,TRBJ2-5,many,TRBD2,CASSPLAGESETQYF,TGTGCCAGCAGCCCCCTAGCGGGAGAGTCGGAGACCCAGTACTTC
TRBV7-9,16,TRBJ2-3,.,TRBD2,CASSLGLAGGSDTQYF,TGTGCCAGCAGCTTGGGACTAGCGGGAGGGTCGGATACGCAGTATTTT
TRBV19,17,TRBJ1-5,.,.,CASSLKVQPSAVQPQHF,TGTGCCAGTTCCTTAAAAGTTCAACCTTCAGCGGTTCAGCCCCAGCATTTT
TRBV6-1,16,TRBJ2-7,.,TRBD2,CASSEGLAGGQHEQYF,TGTGCCAGCAGTGAAGGCCTAGCGGGGGGGCAGCACGAGCAGTACTTC
TRBV5-4,15,TRBJ2-1,.,TRBD2,CARGFGAGVIDEQFF,TGTGCCAGAGGTTTTGGAGCGGGAGTTATCGATGAGCAGTTCTTC
TRBV5-1,15,TRBJ2-3,.,TRBD2,CASSPTSGATNTQYF,TGCGCCAGCAGCCCGACTAGCGGGGCCACGAATACGCAGTATTTT
TRBV2,16,TRBJ2-3,.,TRBD2,CASSDPSGGAGDTQYF,TGTGCCAGCAGTGACCCTAGCGGGGGGGCGGGAGATACGCAGTATTTT
TRBV12-2,14,TRBJ2-7,.,.,CASRLAGPIYEQYF,TGTGCAAGTCGCTTAGCGGGCCCAATTTACGAGCAGTACTTC
TRBV10-1,14,TRBJ2-3,.,.,CASSPGVATDTQYF,TGCGCCAGCAGCCCCGGGGTAGCGACAGATACGCAGTATTTT
TRBV4-2,15,TRBJ1-1,.,.,CASSEEQGTNTEAFF,TGTGCCAGCAGCGAAGAGCAGGGGACGAACACTGAAGCTTTCTTT
TRBV24-1,17,TRBJ1-5,few,TRBD1,CATSEGGSGTANQPQHF,TGTGCCACCAGTGAAGGGGGATCCGGGACAGCAAATCAGCCCCAGCATTTT
TRBV18,13,TRBJ1-5,.,.,CASSPGSNQPQHF,TGTGCCAGCTCACCGGGCAGTAATCAGCCCCAGCATTTT
TRBV29-1,14,TRBJ2-1,.,TRBD2,CSVDTSGGYNEQFF,TGCAGCGTTGATACCAGCGGGGGGTATAATGAGCAGTTCTTC
TRBV7-9,16,TRBJ2-1,.,.,CASSLWSGSSYNEQFF,TGTGCCAGCAGCTTATGGTCCGGTAGCTCCTACAATGAGCAGTTCTTC
TRBV27,15,TRBJ2-5,.,.,CASKAPPSGQETQYF,TGTGCCAGCAAAGCCCCTCCCTCCGGCCAAGAGACCCAGTACTTC
TRBV29-1,10,TRBJ2-7,.,.,CSVTGDEQYF,TGCAGCGTGACGGGGGACGAGCAGTACTTC
TRBV5-1,15,TRBJ1-1,.,.,CASSSGGAWSTEAFF,TGCGCCAGCAGCTCTGGGGGCGCTTGGAGCACTGAAGCTTTCTTT
TRBV28,15,TRBJ2-7,.,TRBD2,CASSLSASGTNEQYF,TGTGCCAGCAGTTTATCGGCTAGCGGGACTAACGAGCAGTACTTC
TRBV5-5,14,TRBJ2-5,.,TRBD2,CASSSGTGGETQYF,TGTGCCAGCAGCTCCGGGACGGGAGGAGAGACCCAGTACTTC
TRBV9,15,TRBJ2-7,.,TRBD2,CASSAGGANTFEQYF,TGTGCCAGCAGCGCCGGGGGGGCTAATACCTTCGAGCAGTACTTC
TRBV29-1,14,TRBJ2-1,.,.,CSVVRVTRYNEQFF,TGCAGCGTTGTACGGGTGACTAGATACAATGAGCAGTTCTTC
TRBV7-9,17,TRBJ1-1,.,TRBD1,CASSDGTGVTQNTEAFF,TGTGCCAGCAGCGACGGGACAGGGGTCACCCAGAACACTGAAGCTTTCTTT
TRBV6-8,18,TRBJ2-3,.,TRBD1,CASSHGTGEGEVTDTQYF,TGTGCCAGCAGCCATGGGACAGGGGAAGGGGAGGTCACAGATACGCAGTATTTT
TRBV24-1,15,TRBJ2-1,.,TRBD1,CATSDPGTGPNEQFF,TGTGCCACCAGTGATCCCGGGACAGGCCCCAATGAGCAGTTCTTC
TRBV19,15,TRBJ2-7,.,TRBD2,CASHSRREGRYEQYF,TGTGCCAGCCATTCTAGGCGGGAGGGCCGGTACGAGCAGTACTTC
TRBV7-9,14,TRBJ2-7,.,TRBD1,CASSFSGGAYEQYF,TGTGCCAGCAGCTTTTCAGGGGGAGCCTACGAGCAGTACTTC
TRBV5-1,16,TRBJ2-5,.,TRBD2,CASSLFERGGRETQYF,TGCGCCAGCAGCTTGTTTGAGCGGGGGGGTCGGGAGACCCAGTACTTC